What follows is one T cell receptor (beta chain) and its context. Its specificity is not known. Here the CDR3 omits its conserved ending phenylalanine or tryptophan, so a read error is the likely source. CD25-based Treg depletion was applied to purified naive CD4+ T cells. Constant-region reverse primers amplified full-length variable regions, followed by semi-nested Nested Universal Primer A PCR. TCRdb called the 5' RACE reads again in MiXCR, with one record for every CDR3 protein. The data show roughly 20,000 distinct CDR3 sequences, with around 30% seen just once and 2.2% held by the top ten. CDR1 is SGHRS, CDR2 YFSETQ, per germline. The CDR3 length is 15 residues. Notes on the study in general: Tumor Tregs overlapped most with tumor, then blood, naive CD4+ cells. In terms of TCR gene usage, tumor memory CD4+ T cells clustered together with blood and lymph node memory CD4+ cells, as well as with lymph node naive CD4+ cells.

This clonotype was obtained from a female donor with breast cancer. Input material: tumor-infiltrating naive CD4+ T cells sorted from the breast tumor. Subset described: naive CD4+ T cells, CD4+CD45RA+CD25-. The chain employs TRBV5-1 and TRBJ1-1; perhaps TRBD1 as D (5 bases). The CDR3 is CANSWGDVQNTEAFL. The CDR3 DNA is TGCGCCAACAGCTGGGGGGACGTACAGAACACTGAAGCTTTCTTA.